This T cell receptor beta chain was identified during a study of T-cell reconstitution after alpha-beta-depleted transplantation in children. Germline V gene lookup returns CDR1 MDHEN and CDR2 SYDVKM. The V end lost 5 bases, the J end lost 0 bases, and 17 bases lay between the germline ends. The CDR3 consists of 16 residues. This sample's TCRbeta library carried unique molecular identifier barcodes. TCRdb analysed the PCR reads with MiXCR anew, one entry per CDR3 protein. The sample includes roughly 500,000 distinct CDR3 sequences, about 33% of them seen just once. The receptor comes from a human donor who donated a stem cell graft to a child with aplastic anemia. The sequencing used PBMCs from the stem cell graft donor, collected from the stem cell graft. The J gene is TRBJ2-7, the V gene TRBV28, with D tentatively TRBD1 (6 bases). The CDR3 coding sequence is TGTGCCAGCAGTCCCGTATTGGGGGCGGGCTCCTACGAGCAGTACTTC. This gives the protein CASSPVLGAGSYEQYF. The whole variable domain, remainder taken from reference TRBV28 and TRBJ2-7, is DVKVTQSSRYLVKRTGEKVFLECVQDMDHENMFWYRQDPGLGLRLIYFSYDVKMKEKGDIPEGYSVSREKKERFSLILESASTNQTSMYLCASSPVLGAGSYEQYFGPGTRLTVT.